The clone carrying this TCR beta chain is a singleton in its sample. The source of the sample is a study of blood T cell repertoires in COVID-19. The data were produced by immunoSEQ multiplex PCR, yet TCRdb's version contains in-frame clones alone and is incomplete. The data show roughly 400,000 clones, around nine tenths seen once. Germline CDR1 and CDR2: MDHEN and SYDVKM. The V and J ends lost 6 bases and 0 bases, in that order; junction bases with no gene match: 6. The CDR3 is 16 amino acids. The clonotype was recovered from a woman in her 50s who had recovered from COVID-19. The sequenced sample was PBMCs or T cells enriched from blood (not recorded which). The V gene is TRBV28, the J gene TRBJ2-2, with 8 bases aligning to TRBD1. CDR3 amino acids: CASRLPGQANTGELFF. The CDR3, as DNA: TGTGCCAGCAGACTACCGGGACAGGCGAACACCGGGGAGCTGTTTTTT.